A selection of T cell receptor beta chains follows, all from one sample in a study of blood T cell repertoires in COVID-19. The repertoire was sequenced with immunoSEQ multiplex PCR; TCRdb's copy has only in-frame clones and lacks some. The sample comprises more than 85,000 clones, more than 75% of which are singletons, and approximately 18% rests with the top ten. The sample was peripheral blood. The origin of the receptors is a human donor in a cohort sampled during active COVID-19. CDR3s include the opening cysteine and the closing phenylalanine or tryptophan. A D gene is named only where the DNA matches it firmly. Rows give clone size only sometimes, using once, few, many, or a class for an expanded clone.

v_call,clone_size,j_call,d_call,cdr3_nt,cdr3_aa
TRBV19,.,TRBJ1-1,TRBD1,TGTGCCAGTGAGGGGGCCTACGCTGAAGCTTTCTTT,CASEGAYAEAFF
TRBV7-3,.,TRBJ2-2,.,TGTGCCAGCAGCTTAGATACGGGAAACGGGGAGCTGTTTTTT,CASSLDTGNGELFF
TRBV19,.,TRBJ2-7,.,TGTGCCCCGACAGCCTACGAGCAGTACTTC,CAPTAYEQYF
TRBV27,.,TRBJ1-5,.,TGTGCCAGCAGTTTAGGAGGGGCCCAGCCCCAGCATTTT,CASSLGGAQPQHF
TRBV6-6,once,TRBJ1-2,TRBD1,TGTGCCAGCAGTTACGGGACAGGGGGCGTTAGTGGCTACACCTTC,CASSYGTGGVSGYTF
TRBV27,.,TRBJ2-1,.,TGTGCCAGCAGAGGTGCAGTGCGAGGTGAGCAGTTCTTC,CASRGAVRGEQFF
TRBV28,.,TRBJ1-1,.,TGTGCCACCAGCACCCCAGGGCTCTTGGACACTGAAGCTTTCTTT,CATSTPGLLDTEAFF
TRBV11-3,.,TRBJ2-3,TRBD1,TGTGCCAGCAGCCTGGGACAGGGGGCATCTTCTGCGGCGCAGTATTTT,CASSLGQGASSAAQYF
TRBV13,.,TRBJ1-3,.,TGTGCCAGCAGCTGGGGGGGTACCTCTGGAAACACCATATATTTT,CASSWGGTSGNTIYF
TRBV27,.,TRBJ2-1,.,TGTGCCAGCAGTTTACGGGCTAGCGCGGCTTTCAATGAGCAGTTCTTC,CASSLRASAAFNEQFF
TRBV7-9,.,TRBJ2-5,TRBD1,TGTGCCAGCAGCTTAGATGGGACAGGGTTTGGAAAGACCCAGTACTTC,CASSLDGTGFGKTQYF
TRBV19,.,TRBJ1-3,.,TGTGCCAGTAGTATCGGTGGGGCCCAAGGTCGCAACACCATATATTTT,CASSIGGAQGRNTIYF
TRBV6-5,.,TRBJ1-5,.,TGTGCCAGCAGTCCAGCAGGTAGCAATCAGCCCCAGCATTTT,CASSPAGSNQPQHF
TRBV6-5,.,TRBJ1-1,.,TGTGCCAGCTGTCATAGGGGACACCCGAACACTGAAGCTTTCTTT,CASCHRGHPNTEAFF
TRBV19,once,TRBJ2-7,TRBD1,TGTGCCAGTAGTTCTAGTACCGGGACAGGGAACTACGAGCAGTACTTC,CASSSSTGTGNYEQYF
TRBV5-1,.,TRBJ1-2,TRBD1,TGCGCCAGCAGTTACGGACAGGGGGCGAATGGCTACACCTTC,CASSYGQGANGYTF
TRBV7-9,.,TRBJ2-3,.,TGTGCCAGCAGCCCAGGGGGGACCCCCGGCACAGATACGCAGTATTTT,CASSPGGTPGTDTQYF
TRBV6-5,.,TRBJ1-2,TRBD1,TGTGCCAGCAGTTACGCCACAGGGGACACCTATGGCTACACCTTC,CASSYATGDTYGYTF
TRBV15,few,TRBJ1-5,.,TGTGCCACCAGCAGGGTTATTTCAGGGAATCAGCCCCAGCATTTT,CATSRVISGNQPQHF
TRBV4-1,.,TRBJ1-4,TRBD1,TGCGCCAGCAGCCTTGACTTGATCGGGACAGGGAGAAATGAAAAACTGTTTTTT,CASSLDLIGTGRNEKLFF
TRBV11-3,.,TRBJ1-1,TRBD1,TGTGCCAGCAGCTCCCGGGACAGGGGTTACGGGACTGAAGCTTTCTTT,CASSSRDRGYGTEAFF
TRBV18,once,TRBJ2-7,.,TGTGCCAGCTCACGAGACGGGTACGAGCAGTACTTC,CASSRDGYEQYF
TRBV19,.,TRBJ1-1,.,TGTGCCAGTAGTATAGCCGACAGGTCCACTGAAGCTTTCTTT,CASSIADRSTEAFF
TRBV6-5,.,TRBJ2-7,.,TGTGCCGTCAGGAGGGGTCCCTACGAGCAGTACTTC,CAVRRGPYEQYF
TRBV5-5,.,TRBJ1-1,.,TGTGCCAGCAGCTTGGACAGGCGTTCGAACACTGAAGCTTTCTTT,CASSLDRRSNTEAFF
TRBV7-2,.,TRBJ1-5,.,TGTGCCAGCAGTCTACGGGGACAGCCCCAGCATTTT,CASSLRGQPQHF
TRBV5-1,.,TRBJ1-3,TRBD1,TGCGCCAGCAGCCCGGGACAGATGGGAAACACCATATATTTT,CASSPGQMGNTIYF
TRBV3-1/TRBV3-2,few,TRBJ2-7,TRBD2,TGTGCCAGCAGCCGGACTAGCGTCTACGAGCAGTACTTC,CASSRTSVYEQYF
TRBV19,.,TRBJ1-6,TRBD1,TGTGCCAGTAGTATAGACGCGGGGACAGCTTATAATTCACCCCTCCACTTT,CASSIDAGTAYNSPLHF
TRBV2,.,TRBJ1-3,.,TGTGCCAGCAGTGAAAACAGGCGTGGAAACACCATATATTTT,CASSENRRGNTIYF
TRBV30,few,TRBJ2-1,.,TGTGCCTGGAGGGACATCTACAATGAGCAGTTCTTC,CAWRDIYNEQFF
TRBV11-3,few,TRBJ1-2,.,TGTGCCAGCAGCCCATCTCGGGGGACTAACTATGGCTACACCTTC,CASSPSRGTNYGYTF
TRBV6-5,.,TRBJ1-1,.,TGTGCCAGCAGTTACTCGACCCAGGGTCGCACTGAAGCTTTCTTT,CASSYSTQGRTEAFF
TRBV18,.,TRBJ2-5,.,TGTGCCAGCTCACCTCGACAGAAGTACCAAGAGACCCAGTACTTC,CASSPRQKYQETQYF
TRBV2,once,TRBJ1-2,TRBD1,TGTGCCAGTCGGACAGGGAGAGACTATGGCTACACCTTC,CASRTGRDYGYTF
TRBV30,.,TRBJ2-6,.,TGTGCCTGGAGGAGGGCTGGGGCCAACGTCCTGACTTTC,CAWRRAGANVLTF
TRBV14,.,TRBJ1-2,.,TGTGCCAGCAGCCAGGAGGGACCGACGGGAGACGGCTACACCTTC,CASSQEGPTGDGYTF
TRBV3-1/TRBV3-2,.,TRBJ1-6,TRBD1,TGTGCCAGCAGCTACAGGGGATCCTATAATTCACCCCTCCACTTT,CASSYRGSYNSPLHF
TRBV9,.,TRBJ1-1,TRBD1,TGTGCCAGCAGCTCGCCCCAGGGACAGCCTTTGAACACTGAAGCTTTCTTT,CASSSPQGQPLNTEAFF
TRBV5-1,.,TRBJ2-5,TRBD2,TGCGCCAGCAACCTTGGGGGGGTTCTGATTGGGGCAGAGACCCAGTACTTC,CASNLGGVLIGAETQYF
TRBV24-1,.,TRBJ2-5,.,TGTGCCACCAGTGAGGGCGGAGGGCAAGAGACCCAGTACTTC,CATSEGGGQETQYF
TRBV5-1,.,TRBJ1-5,.,TGCGCCAGCAGCTTGGACAGTAGCAATCAGCCCCAGCATTTT,CASSLDSSNQPQHF
TRBV6-5,.,TRBJ1-2,TRBD1,TGTGCCAGCAGCCGGGACAGGAACTATGGCTACACCTTC,CASSRDRNYGYTF
TRBV7-3,once,TRBJ1-1,.,TGTGCCAGCAGCTTAAATAAGAACACTGAAGCTTTCTTT,CASSLNKNTEAFF
TRBV5-5,few,TRBJ1-5,.,TGTGCCAGCAGCTTGGGCCAGAATCAGCCCCAGCATTTT,CASSLGQNQPQHF
TRBV19,.,TRBJ1-2,TRBD1,TGTGCCAGTAGTATAGAGGGGACAGGACAGGCGAACTATGGCTACACCTTC,CASSIEGTGQANYGYTF
TRBV3-1/TRBV3-2,few,TRBJ1-5,.,TGTGCCAGCAGCCAAAGACGGGAGGGCAATCAGCCCCAGCATTTT,CASSQRREGNQPQHF
TRBV27,.,TRBJ1-1,.,TGTGCCAGCAGTTTAAGTTACGGGGGGTTGTTACGGAACACTGAAGCTTTCTTT,CASSLSYGGLLRNTEAFF
TRBV3-1/TRBV3-2,.,TRBJ2-7,.,TGTGCCAGCAGCCAAGTGTACTGGGAGCAGTACTTC,CASSQVYWEQYF
TRBV25-1,.,TRBJ1-2,.,TGTGCCAGCAGTGAATATGGGGCTCGCAAACCCGCTGGCTACACCTTC,CASSEYGARKPAGYTF
TRBV18,.,TRBJ2-3,.,TGTGCCAGCTCACCAACTAGCACAGATACGCAGTATTTT,CASSPTSTDTQYF
TRBV27,.,TRBJ2-1,.,TGTGCCAGCAGTTTACTAGTTGGCAATGAGCAGTTCTTC,CASSLLVGNEQFF
TRBV5-1,.,TRBJ1-1,.,TGCGCCAGCAGCCCGCAAGGGGGTGGGATGAACACTGAAGCTTTCTTT,CASSPQGGGMNTEAFF
TRBV7-9,.,TRBJ1-1,TRBD1,TGTGCCAGCAGCACTCAGGGGGACACTGAAGCTTTCTTT,CASSTQGDTEAFF
TRBV7-2,.,TRBJ1-2,TRBD1,TGTGCCAGCAGCAATAGACAGGGAACGGATGGCTACACCTTC,CASSNRQGTDGYTF
TRBV7-8,once,TRBJ2-7,.,TGTGCCAGCAGCTTAACTGAACAGGGCGGTTACGAGCAGTACTTC,CASSLTEQGGYEQYF
TRBV2,.,TRBJ1-4,.,TGTGCCAGCATAATGCAGTCGAGGCAAAAACTGTTTTTT,CASIMQSRQKLFF